This T cell receptor (beta chain) was retrieved from a study of neurological immune-mediated disorders. This clonotype was counted many times. The output of every sequencing run, over 180 million TCR-beta sequences, came from 15-18 subjects. TCRdb itself ran the 5' RACE reads through MiXCR, one entry per CDR3 protein. Among tens of thousands of distinct CDR3 sequences listed, roughly 10% were seen once. V dropped 4 bases and J dropped 6; count of bases not matched to a gene: 10. The CDR3 consists of 16 residues. Germline CDR1 SGHRS, CDR2 YFSETQ. The source of this sequence is a woman aged 25 to 39 with HTLV-1-associated myelopathy (HAM/TSP). The rearrangement uses TRBV5-1 and TRBJ2-2; 9 bases are a match to TRBD1. The specimen was CD4+ T cells from blood. Here the CDR3 DNA reads TGCGCCAGCAGCCGGGGGGACAGGGACTTGCCCGGGGAGCTGTTTTTT. Its protein is CASSRGDRDLPGELFF.